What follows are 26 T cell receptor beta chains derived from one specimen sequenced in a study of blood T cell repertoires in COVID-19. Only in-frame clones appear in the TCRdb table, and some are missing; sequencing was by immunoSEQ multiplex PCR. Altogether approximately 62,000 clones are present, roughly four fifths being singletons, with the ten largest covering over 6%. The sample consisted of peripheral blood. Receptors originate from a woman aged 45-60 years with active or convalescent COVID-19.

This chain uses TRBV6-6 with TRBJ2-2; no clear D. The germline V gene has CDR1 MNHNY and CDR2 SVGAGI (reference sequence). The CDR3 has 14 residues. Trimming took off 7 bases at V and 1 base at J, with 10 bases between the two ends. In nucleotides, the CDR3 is TGTGCCAGCACCCTATCGGGGAACACCGGGGAGCTGTTTTTT. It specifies CASTLSGNTGELFF.

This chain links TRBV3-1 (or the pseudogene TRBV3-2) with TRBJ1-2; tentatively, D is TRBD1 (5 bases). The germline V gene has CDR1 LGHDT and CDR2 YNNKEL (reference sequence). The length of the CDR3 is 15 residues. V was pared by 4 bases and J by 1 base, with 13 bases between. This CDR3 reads CASSPGTGGNYGYTF. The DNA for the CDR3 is TGTGCCAGCAGCCCCGGGACGGGGGGTAACTATGGCTACACCTTC.

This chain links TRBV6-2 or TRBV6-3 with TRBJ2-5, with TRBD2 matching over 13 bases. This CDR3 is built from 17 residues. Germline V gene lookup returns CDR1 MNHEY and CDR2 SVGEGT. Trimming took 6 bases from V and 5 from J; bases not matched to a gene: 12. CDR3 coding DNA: TGTGCCAGCAGCGATATCGGACTAGCGGGAGTCAGGGAGACCCAGTACTTC. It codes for CASSDIGLAGVRETQYF.

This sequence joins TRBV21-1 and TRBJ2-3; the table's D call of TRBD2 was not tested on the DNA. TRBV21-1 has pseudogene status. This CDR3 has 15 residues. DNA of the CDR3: TGTGCCAGCAGCAAATGGCTAGCGGGGGTAGATACGCAGTATTTT. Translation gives CASSKWLAGVDTQYF.

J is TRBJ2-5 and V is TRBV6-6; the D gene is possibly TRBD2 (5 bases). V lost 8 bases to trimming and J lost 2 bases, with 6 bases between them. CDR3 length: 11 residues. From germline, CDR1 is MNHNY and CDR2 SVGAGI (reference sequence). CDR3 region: CASGEQETQYF. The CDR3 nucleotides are TGTGCCAGCGGGGAGCAAGAGACCCAGTACTTC.

CDR3 nucleotide sequence: TGTGCCAGCAGTACATCGGACAGGACAAATTCACCCCTCCACTTT. Amino acids: CASSTSDRTNSPLHF. This sequence joins TRBV6-6 and TRBJ1-6, with 7 bases lining up with TRBD1. V lost 5 bases, J lost 7 bases, and 8 bases stayed unmatched. The V gene's germline CDR1 is MNHNY and CDR2 SVGAGI (reference sequence). This CDR3 region has 15 residues.

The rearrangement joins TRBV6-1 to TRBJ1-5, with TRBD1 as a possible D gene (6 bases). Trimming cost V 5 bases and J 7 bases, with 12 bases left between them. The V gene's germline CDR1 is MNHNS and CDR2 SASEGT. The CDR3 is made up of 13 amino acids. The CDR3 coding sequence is TGTGCCAGCAGTTCTGGACAGAGGCAGCCCCAGCATTTT. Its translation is CASSSGQRQPQHF.

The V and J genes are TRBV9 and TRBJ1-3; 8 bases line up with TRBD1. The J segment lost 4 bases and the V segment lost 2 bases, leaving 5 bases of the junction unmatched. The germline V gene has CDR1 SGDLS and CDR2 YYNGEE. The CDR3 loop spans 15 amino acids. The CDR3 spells CASSVRTGHGNTIYF. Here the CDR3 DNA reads TGTGCCAGCAGCGTCCGGACAGGGCACGGAAACACCATATATTTT.

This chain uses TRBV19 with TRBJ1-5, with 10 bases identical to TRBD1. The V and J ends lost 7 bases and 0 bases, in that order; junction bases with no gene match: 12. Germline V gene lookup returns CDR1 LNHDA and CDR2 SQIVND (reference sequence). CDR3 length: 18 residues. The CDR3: CASTRWDRGPDSNQPQHF. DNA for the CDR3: TGTGCCAGTACCCGCTGGGACAGGGGTCCTGATAGCAATCAGCCCCAGCATTTT.

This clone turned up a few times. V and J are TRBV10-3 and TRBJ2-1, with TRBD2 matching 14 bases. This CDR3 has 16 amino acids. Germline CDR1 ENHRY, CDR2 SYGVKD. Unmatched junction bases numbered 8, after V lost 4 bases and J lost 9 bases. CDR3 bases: TGTGCCATCAGTGTGAGGGGACTAGCGGGAGCGGTTGAGCAGTTCTTC. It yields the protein CAISVRGLAGAVEQFF.

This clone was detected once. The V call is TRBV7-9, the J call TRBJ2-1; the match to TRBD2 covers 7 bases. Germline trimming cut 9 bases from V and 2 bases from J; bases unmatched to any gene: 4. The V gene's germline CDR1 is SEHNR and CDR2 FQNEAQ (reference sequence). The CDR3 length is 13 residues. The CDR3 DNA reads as TGTGCCAGGTCGGCGGGAGCCTACAATGAGCAGTTCTTC. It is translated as CARSAGAYNEQFF.

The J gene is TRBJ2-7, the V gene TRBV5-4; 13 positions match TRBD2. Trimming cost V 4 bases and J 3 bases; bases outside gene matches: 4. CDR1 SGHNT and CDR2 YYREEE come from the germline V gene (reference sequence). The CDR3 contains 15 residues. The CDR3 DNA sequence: TGTGCCAGCAGCCGGAGACTAGCGGGAGGCTACGAGCAGTACTTC. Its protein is CASSRRLAGGYEQYF.

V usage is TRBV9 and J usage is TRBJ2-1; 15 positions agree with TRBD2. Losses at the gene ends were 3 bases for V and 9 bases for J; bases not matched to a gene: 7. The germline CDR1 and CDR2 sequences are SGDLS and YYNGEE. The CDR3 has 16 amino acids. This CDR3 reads CASSGHRTSGRGEQFF. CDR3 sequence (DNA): TGTGCCAGCAGCGGGCATAGGACTAGCGGGAGGGGTGAGCAGTTCTTC. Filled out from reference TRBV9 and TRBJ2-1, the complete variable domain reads DSGVTQTPKHLITATGQRVTLRCSPRSGDLSVYWYQQSLDQGLQFLIQYYNGEERAKGNILERFSAQQFPDLHSELNLSSLELGDSALYFCASSGHRTSGRGEQFFGPGTRLTVL.

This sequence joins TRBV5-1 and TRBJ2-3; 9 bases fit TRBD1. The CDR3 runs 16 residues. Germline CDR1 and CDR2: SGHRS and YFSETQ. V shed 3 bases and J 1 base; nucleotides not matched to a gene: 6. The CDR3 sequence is CASSSRTGAGTDTQYF. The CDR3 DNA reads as TGCGCCAGCAGCTCAAGGACAGGGGCGGGCACAGATACGCAGTATTTT.

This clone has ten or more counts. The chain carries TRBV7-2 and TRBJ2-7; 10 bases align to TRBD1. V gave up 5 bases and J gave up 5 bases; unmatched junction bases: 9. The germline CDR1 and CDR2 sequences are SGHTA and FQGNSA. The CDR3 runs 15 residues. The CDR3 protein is CASSPGQGEFDEQYF. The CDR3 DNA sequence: TGTGCCAGCAGCCCCGGACAGGGGGAGTTCGACGAGCAGTACTTC.

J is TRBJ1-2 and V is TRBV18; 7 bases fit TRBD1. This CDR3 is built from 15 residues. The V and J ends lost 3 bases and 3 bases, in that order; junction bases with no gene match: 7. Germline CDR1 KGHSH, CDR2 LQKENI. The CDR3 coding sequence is TGTGCCAGCTCACCTAGGGGGGACAGTTACTATGGCTACACCTTC. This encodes CASSPRGDSYYGYTF.

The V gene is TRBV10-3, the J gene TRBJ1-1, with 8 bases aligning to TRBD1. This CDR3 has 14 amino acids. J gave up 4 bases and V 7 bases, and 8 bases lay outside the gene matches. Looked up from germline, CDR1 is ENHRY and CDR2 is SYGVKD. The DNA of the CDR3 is TGTGCCATCACCAAGACAGGGGTAGGCACTGAAGCTTTCTTT. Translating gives CAITKTGVGTEAFF.

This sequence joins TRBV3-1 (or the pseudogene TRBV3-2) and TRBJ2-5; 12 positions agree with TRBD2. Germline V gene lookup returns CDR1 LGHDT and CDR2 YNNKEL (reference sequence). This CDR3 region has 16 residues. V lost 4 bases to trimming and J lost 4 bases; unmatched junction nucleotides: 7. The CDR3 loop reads CASSRGLAGLPETQYF. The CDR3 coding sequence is TGTGCCAGCAGCCGAGGACTAGCGGGATTACCAGAGACCCAGTACTTC.

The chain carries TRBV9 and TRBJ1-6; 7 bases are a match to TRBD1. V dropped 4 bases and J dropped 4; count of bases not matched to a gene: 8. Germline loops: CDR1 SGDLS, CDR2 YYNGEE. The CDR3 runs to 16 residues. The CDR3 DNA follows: TGTGCCAGCAGCCTCCTTGACAGGGCTTATAATTCACCCCTCCACTTT. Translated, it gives CASSLLDRAYNSPLHF.

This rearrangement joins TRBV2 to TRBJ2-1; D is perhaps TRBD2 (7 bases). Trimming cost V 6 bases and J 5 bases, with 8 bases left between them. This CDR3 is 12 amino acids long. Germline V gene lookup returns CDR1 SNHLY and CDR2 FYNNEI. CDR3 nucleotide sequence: TGTGCCAGCAGGCGGGGGCACAATGAGCAGTTCTTC. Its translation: CASRRGHNEQFF.

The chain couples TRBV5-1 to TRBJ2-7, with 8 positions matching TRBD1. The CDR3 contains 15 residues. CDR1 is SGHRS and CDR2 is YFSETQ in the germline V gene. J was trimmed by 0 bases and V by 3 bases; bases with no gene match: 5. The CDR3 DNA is TGCGCCAGCAGCTCGACAGGGGCCGCCTCCTACGAGCAGTACTTC. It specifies CASSSTGAASYEQYF.

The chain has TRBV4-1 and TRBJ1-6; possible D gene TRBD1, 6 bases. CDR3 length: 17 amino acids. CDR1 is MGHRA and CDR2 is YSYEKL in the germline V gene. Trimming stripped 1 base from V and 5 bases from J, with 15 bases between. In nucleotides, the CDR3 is TGCGCCAGCAGCCAAGTTGGTTCGGGACAAAATAATTCACCCCTCCACTTT. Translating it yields CASSQVGSGQNNSPLHF.

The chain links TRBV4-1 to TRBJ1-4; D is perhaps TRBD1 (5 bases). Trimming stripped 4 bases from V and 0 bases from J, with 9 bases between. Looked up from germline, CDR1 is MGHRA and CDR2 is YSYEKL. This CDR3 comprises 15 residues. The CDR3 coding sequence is TGCGCCAGCAGCCCCCCGGGGGCAACTAATGAAAAACTGTTTTTT. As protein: CASSPPGATNEKLFF.

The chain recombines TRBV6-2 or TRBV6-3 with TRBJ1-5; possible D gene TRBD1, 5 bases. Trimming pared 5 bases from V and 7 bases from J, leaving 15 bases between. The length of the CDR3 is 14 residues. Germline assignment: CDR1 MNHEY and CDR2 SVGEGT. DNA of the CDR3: TGTGCCAGCAGTACCAGCGGGGGAGGCCAGCCCCAGCATTTT. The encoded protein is CASSTSGGGQPQHF.

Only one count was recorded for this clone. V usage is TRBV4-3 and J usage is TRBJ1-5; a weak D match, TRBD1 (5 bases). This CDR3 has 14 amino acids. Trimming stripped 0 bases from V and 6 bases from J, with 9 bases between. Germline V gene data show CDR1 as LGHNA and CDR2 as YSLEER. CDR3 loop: CASSQEDKTQPQHF. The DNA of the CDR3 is TGCGCCAGCAGCCAAGAGGACAAGACTCAGCCCCAGCATTTT.

The CDR3 nucleotides are TGCGCCAGCAGCTCCGGACAGGGAACCTACAATGAGCAGTTCTTC. Translation gives CASSSGQGTYNEQFF. The V call is TRBV5-1, the J call TRBJ2-1, with 8 bases fitting TRBD1. This CDR3 is built from 15 residues. Losses at the gene ends were 3 bases for V and 2 bases for J; bases not matched to a gene: 4. The germline V gene has CDR1 SGHRS and CDR2 YFSETQ.